These 30 T cell receptor beta chains originate from one sample sequenced in a study of blood T cell repertoires in COVID-19. Sequencing was performed with immunoSEQ multiplex PCR; in TCRdb, only in-frame clones are kept and a portion is missing. Of under 450,000 clones listed, more than 75% are singletons. Sequenced input: peripheral blood. These receptors originate from a human donor with acute or convalescent COVID-19. The donor label of this sample is uncertain.

The chain has TRBV5-4 and TRBJ1-6; TRBD1 agrees at 7 bases. Germline values: CDR1 SGHNT, CDR2 YYREEE (reference sequence). J gave up 8 bases and V 3 bases, and 5 bases lay outside the gene matches. This CDR3 is 14 amino acids long. The CDR3 region has the DNA TGTGCCAGCAGCTCCGGACAGGTCCATTCACCCCTCCACTTT. Translating it yields CASSSGQVHSPLHF. Based on the CDR3 plus reference TRBV5-4 and TRBJ1-6, the full variable domain is ETGVTQSPTHLIKTRGQQVTLRCSSQSGHNTVSWYQQALGQGPQFIFQYYREEENGRGNFPPRFSGLQFPNYSSELNVNALELDDSALYLCASSSGQVHSPLHFGNGTRLTVT.

This clone came up a few times. The rearrangement uses TRBV28 and TRBJ1-2; tentatively, D is TRBD1 (6 bases). The germline V gene encodes CDR1 MDHEN and CDR2 SYDVKM. CDR3 length: 14 residues. V gave up 6 bases and J gave up 3 bases, with 14 bases separating them. The CDR3 sequence: CASSPGQIDYGYTF. For the CDR3, the DNA is TGTGCCAGCAGCCCCGGACAGATCGACTATGGCTACACCTTC.

Comments on this clone: The identical CDR3 is also encoded by other nucleotide sequences in the sample. The genes are TRBV18 and TRBJ1-6; D not certain. The V gene's germline CDR1 is KGHSH and CDR2 LQKENI. This CDR3 has 14 amino acids. V lost 3 bases to trimming and J lost 5 bases, with 8 bases between them. For the CDR3, the DNA is TGTGCCAGCTCACCTGGGCAGCATAATTCACCCCTCCACTTT. Its translation is CASSPGQHNSPLHF.

CDR3 sequence reads: CASSLAGGLREQYF. The DNA for the CDR3 is TGTGCCAGCAGCTTGGCGGGGGGGCTTCGCGAGCAGTACTTC. V usage is TRBV5-4 and J usage is TRBJ2-7, with 8 bases lining up with TRBD2. CDR1 is SGHNT, CDR2 YYREEE, per germline (reference sequence). Trimming at V came to 0 bases and at J to 6 bases, leaving 5 bases not matched to a gene. The CDR3 loop spans 14 amino acids.

The chain is built from TRBV7-8 and TRBJ1-4; D perhaps matches TRBD1 (6 bases). Germline CDR1 and CDR2: SGHVS and FQNEAQ. This CDR3 has 14 amino acids. Trimming shortened V by 4 bases and J by 6 bases, and 12 bases separated the two germline ends. CDR3 residues: CASSWGGEDEKLFF. In DNA, the CDR3 is TGTGCCAGCAGCTGGGGGGGCGAGGATGAAAAACTGTTTTTT.

This sequence joins TRBV5-6 and TRBJ1-4; 7 bases agree with TRBD1. CDR1 and CDR2 from the germline V gene are SGHDT and YYEEEE. The V segment lost 4 bases and the J segment 6 bases; nucleotides outside the gene matches: 12. This CDR3 comprises 16 residues. CDR3 loop: CASSALRDSLHEKLFF. The DNA of the CDR3 is TGTGCCAGCAGCGCCCTCCGGGACAGCTTGCATGAAAAACTGTTTTTT.

This clone was seen a single time. V gene TRBV5-4 combines with J gene TRBJ2-2; tentative D call: TRBD1 (6 bases). Trimming shortened V by 0 bases and J by 6 bases, and 12 bases separated the two germline ends. This CDR3 has 15 residues. Germline values: CDR1 SGHNT, CDR2 YYREEE (reference sequence). The CDR3 nucleotides are TGTGCCAGCAGCTTGGCCATGGCAGGGGCCGGGGAGCTGTTTTTT. Protein sequence: CASSLAMAGAGELFF.

The chain has TRBV5-4 and TRBJ2-5; D unclear. The CDR3 sequence is 15 residues long. The germline V gene has CDR1 SGHNT and CDR2 YYREEE (reference sequence). V was clipped by 4 bases and J by 5 bases, with 18 bases between them. In DNA form, the CDR3 reads TGTGCCAGCAGCGGCCTGGTCGGAGCGAGTGAGACCCAGTACTTC. As protein: CASSGLVGASETQYF.

The chain combines TRBV18 with TRBJ1-4, with TRBD1 matching 9 bases. The CDR3 extends over 13 amino acids. The V gene end was trimmed by 4 bases and the J gene end by 7 bases; junction bases not matched to a gene: 1. CDR1 is KGHSH and CDR2 is LQKENI in the germline V gene. CDR3 nucleotides: TGTGCCAGCTCACGGGACAGGGTTGAAAAACTGTTTTTT. It specifies CASSRDRVEKLFF.

This clone has only a few counts. This sequence joins TRBV9 and TRBJ1-2; maybe TRBD1 (6 bases). The germline gives CDR1 SGDLS, CDR2 YYNGEE. The CDR3 covers 16 residues. V lost 5 bases and J lost 2, with 19 bases in between. As DNA, the CDR3 is TGTGCCAGCAGTCCAGGGCCGGGACAAGAAAACTATGGCTACACCTTC. Its translation is CASSPGPGQENYGYTF.

The V gene is TRBV9, the J gene TRBJ1-2, with D tentatively TRBD1 (5 bases). The V end was cut by 0 bases, the J end by 3 bases, with 9 bases between. Germline lookup yields CDR1 SGDLS and CDR2 YYNGEE. The CDR3 loop spans 14 amino acids. The CDR3 loop is CASSVDDSYYGYTF. CDR3 DNA: TGTGCCAGCAGCGTAGATGACAGCTACTATGGCTACACCTTC.

There are a few counts of this clone. This chain joins TRBV19 and TRBJ2-7; 12 nucleotides match TRBD2. Germline CDR1 is LNHDA and CDR2 is SQIVND (reference sequence). Trimming cost V 4 bases and J 6 bases; bases outside gene matches: 13. The CDR3 is 17 amino acids. The DNA for the CDR3 is TGTGCCAGTAGTACCCTTTTGACTAGCGGGAGTCCGTCCGAGCAGTACTTC. Translation gives CASSTLLTSGSPSEQYF.

This clone was detected a few times. V is TRBV2 and J is TRBJ1-5; D is uncertain. This CDR3 spans 13 amino acids. Germline V gene sequence: CDR1 SNHLY, CDR2 FYNNEI. V was trimmed by 3 bases and J by 4 bases, leaving 7 bases between them. CDR3 coding DNA: TGTGCCAGCAGTGAGAGTGGTAATCAGCCCCAGCATTTT. Translating it yields CASSESGNQPQHF.

The rearrangement links TRBV3-1 (or the pseudogene TRBV3-2) to TRBJ1-4, with TRBD1 matching 8 bases. The trim removed 8 bases at V and 0 bases at J, leaving 8 bases unmatched. Germline loops: CDR1 LGHDT, CDR2 YNNKEL (reference sequence). The CDR3 sequence is 16 residues long. CDR3 protein: CASGQGWVTTNEKLFF. The CDR3 region has the DNA TGTGCCAGCGGACAGGGATGGGTCACAACTAATGAAAAACTGTTTTTT.

The chain combines TRBV27 with TRBJ2-1; D is perhaps TRBD2 (6 bases). The V end was cut by 5 bases, the J end by 3 bases, with 11 bases between. This CDR3 is built from 14 residues. CDR1 and CDR2 (germline): MNHEY, SMNVEV (reference sequence). The CDR3 reads CASSLSGDYNEQFF. The CDR3 DNA is TGTGCCAGCAGTCTTAGCGGAGACTACAATGAGCAGTTCTTC.

This clone was observed once. The V gene is TRBV5-8, the J gene TRBJ2-6; 8 nucleotides match TRBD1. The ends lost 3 bases at V and 0 bases at J; junction bases unmatched: 8. Germline V gene lookup returns CDR1 SGHTS and CDR2 YDEGEE. The CDR3 runs 18 residues. The CDR3 reads CASSWRTGRSSGANVLTF. The CDR3 DNA reads as TGTGCCAGCAGCTGGAGGACAGGGAGAAGCTCTGGGGCCAACGTCCTGACTTTC.

This chain connects TRBV5-5 to TRBJ1-5; the D gene is possibly TRBD1 (6 bases). In germline, CDR1 is SGHKS, CDR2 YYEKEE (reference sequence). The CDR3 consists of 15 residues. V was trimmed by 4 bases and J by 3 bases, leaving 14 bases between them. The CDR3 here is CASSTGTGPNQPQHF. Here the CDR3 DNA reads TGTGCCAGCAGCACAGGAACAGGGCCCAATCAGCCCCAGCATTTT.

The V and J genes are TRBV13 and TRBJ2-2; D gene unclear. The CDR3 runs to 13 residues. In germline, CDR1 is PRHDT, CDR2 FYEKMQ (reference sequence). Trimming stripped 4 bases from V and 8 bases from J, with 11 bases between. For the CDR3, the DNA is TGTGCCAGCAGCTCCCGACTCGAGGGGGAGCTGTTTTTT. Protein product: CASSSRLEGELFF.

The chain links TRBV5-4 to TRBJ2-7, with TRBD1 matching 8 bases. Germline CDR1 and CDR2: SGHNT and YYREEE (reference sequence). J was trimmed by 5 bases and V by 1 base; bases with no gene match: 8. The CDR3 runs to 15 residues. In DNA, the CDR3 is TGTGCCAGCAGCTTGAGGGGCAGGGGGCGCAACGAGCAGTACTTC. Amino acid sequence: CASSLRGRGRNEQYF.

The V gene is TRBV18, the J gene TRBJ1-5, with D perhaps TRBD1 (5 bases). V lost 2 bases and J 5 bases, leaving 13 bases between the germline ends. This CDR3 is built from 15 residues. Germline CDR1 is KGHSH and CDR2 is LQKENI. This chain's CDR3 is CASSPIGGRDQPQHF. CDR3 sequence (DNA): TGTGCCAGCTCACCAATCGGGGGGAGGGATCAGCCCCAGCATTTT.

Worth noting for this clone: The sample contains more than one DNA sequence encoding this CDR3. V usage is TRBV6-2 or TRBV6-3 and J usage is TRBJ1-2; D call uncertain. Germline CDR1 reads MNHEY; CDR2 reads SVGEGT. The V end was cut by 4 bases, the J end by 4 bases, with 10 bases between. The CDR3 is 13 amino acids. CDR3 protein: CASSLSGIYGYTF. The CDR3 region has the DNA TGTGCCAGCAGTTTGAGCGGGATCTATGGCTACACCTTC.

Concerning this clone itself: Other DNA sequences in this specimen translate into the identical CDR3. The J gene is TRBJ1-2, the V gene TRBV7-9; 7 bases fit TRBD1. V shed 4 bases, J shed 1 base, and the junction held 9 bases outside the gene matches. Germline V gene lookup returns CDR1 SEHNR and CDR2 FQNEAQ (reference sequence). CDR3 length: 16 amino acids. The CDR3 region has the DNA TGTGCCAGCAGCTCATTACTGGACAGGATTAACTATGGCTACACCTTC. Its translation: CASSSLLDRINYGYTF.

This chain joins TRBV10-1 and TRBJ1-1; D possibly corresponds to TRBD1 (6 bases). Trimming removed 6 bases at V and 2 bases at J, with 16 bases between. Germline V lookup: CDR1 WNHNN, CDR2 SYGVQD (reference sequence). This CDR3 comprises 15 residues. The DNA for the CDR3 is TGCGCCAGCAGATCCGGGACAACCAGCAACACTGAAGCTTTCTTT. It translates to CASRSGTTSNTEAFF.

The chain employs TRBV19 and TRBJ1-2, with D possibly TRBD1 on 5 matching bases. The CDR3 loop spans 14 amino acids. CDR1 is LNHDA and CDR2 is SQIVND in the germline V gene (reference sequence). Trimming stripped 7 bases from V and 5 bases from J, with 17 bases between. The CDR3 sequence: CASTPLKDTYGYTF. The CDR3 nucleotides are TGTGCCAGTACCCCCTTGAAGGACACTTATGGCTACACCTTC.

The chain employs TRBV6-6 and TRBJ1-5, with TRBD1 matching over 9 bases. Germline trimming cut 5 bases from V and 6 bases from J; bases unmatched to any gene: 14. The CDR3 is made up of 17 amino acids. Germline V gene data show CDR1 as MNHNY and CDR2 as SVGAGI (reference sequence). The CDR3 sequence is CASSLSPGQGSTQPQHF. The CDR3 bases are TGTGCCAGCAGTCTGTCGCCGGGACAGGGCTCGACTCAGCCCCAGCATTTT.

Comment on this clone: Other DNA sequences in this specimen translate into the identical CDR3. CDR3 region: CASSLGAGNTEAFF. The CDR3 DNA is TGCGCCAGCAGCTTGGGAGCCGGGAACACTGAAGCTTTCTTT. V and J are TRBV5-1 and TRBJ1-1; unclear D gene. CDR3 size: 14 residues. Trimming removed 0 bases at V and 1 base at J, with 7 bases between. Germline V CDR1 and CDR2: SGHRS, YFSETQ.

This chain uses TRBV18 with TRBJ1-1; 7 nucleotides line up with TRBD1. CDR1 and CDR2 (germline): KGHSH, LQKENI. CDR3 length: 14 residues. With 3 bases clipped from V and 5 bases from J, the junction kept 6 bases outside the gene matches. The CDR3 protein is CASSPFQGETEAFF. The CDR3 DNA reads as TGTGCCAGCTCACCGTTCCAGGGGGAAACTGAAGCTTTCTTT. The full variable domain, with the rest looked up from reference TRBV18 and TRBJ1-1, is NAGVMQNPRHLVRRRGQEARLRCSPMKGHSHVYWYRQLPEEGLKFMVYLQKENIIDESGMPKERFSAEFPKEGPSILRIQQVVRGDSAAYFCASSPFQGETEAFFGQGTRLTVV.

This sequence joins TRBV5-5 and TRBJ2-1, with D unclear. The CDR3 spans 15 residues. V gave up 0 bases and J gave up 2 bases, with 9 bases separating them. Per germline, CDR1 SGHKS and CDR2 YYEKEE (reference sequence). CDR3 loop: CASSLEAVPYNEQFF. The CDR3 nucleotides are TGTGCCAGCAGCTTGGAGGCGGTTCCCTACAATGAGCAGTTCTTC.

This clone was recorded once. V and J are TRBV6-6 and TRBJ2-7, with a weak D call TRBD1 (6 bases). V lost 5 bases and J 3 bases, leaving 14 bases between the germline ends. CDR1 is MNHNY and CDR2 is SVGAGI in the germline V gene (reference sequence). There are 14 residues in the CDR3. In DNA, the CDR3 is TGTGCCAGCAGTCAGACAGGCCGCCGCTACGAGCAGTACTTC. Protein: CASSQTGRRYEQYF.

This chain uses TRBV6-5 with TRBJ1-1; TRBD1 aligns across 7 bases. The CDR3 is 12 residues long. The J segment lost 4 bases and the V segment lost 10 bases, leaving 6 bases of the junction unmatched. Germline V gene data show CDR1 as MNHEY and CDR2 as SVGAGI. In DNA, the CDR3 is TGTGCCACATCAGGGGGTTCCACTGAAGCTTTCTTT. As protein: CATSGGSTEAFF.